This paragraph reports one T cell receptor (beta chain). Its antigen target is currently unknown. No much larger clone exists at a distance of one base, and base qualities are not known. The data are from a study of blood T cell repertoires in COVID-19 (dated by TCRdb to 2019 to 2021). For context, the study as a whole: Collaborator samples came from the United States, Italy and Spain and covered acute and convalescent phases of COVID-19. Sample metadata almost always included a de-identified subject ID, COVID-19 status, age in years and sex. The prospective study material was composed of cDNA or gDNA derived from T cells, B-cell-depleted T cells, or PBMCs. A freely available public database, intended as a resource for researchers studying the immune response to SARS-CoV-2, is where the repertoires were released. Samples came from the ongoing ImmuneRACE study (first 160 participants) plus 1,254 subjects from 6 global collaborators. Subjects who had been exposed to COVID-19, were actively infected with it, or had recovered from it provided the deeply sampled blood TCRbeta repertoires that made up the dataset. Where HLA class I and class II types were available, the types were taken from metadata supplied by the sample provider, not from assay-based typing. Beyond this particular receptor, the publication reports: The amount of clinical and demographic metadata varied by source and participant and was provided uncurated.

In Seattle, one collaborating source enrolled patients while the infection was active and tracked those patients longitudinally over the course of disease. Whole blood was collected in K2EDTA tubes by collaborating institutions according to the institutions' own protocols. Collaborator samples were shipped for TCRbeta analysis as frozen whole blood, isolated PBMCs, or DNA extracted from either sample type. TCRbeta CDR3 regions were amplified from genomic DNA by means of the immunoSEQ Assay, a bias-controlled multiplex PCR. Per the source publication's procedure: Within the assay, amplification of reference gene primers was used to estimate how many nucleated cells each sample contained. To quantify the absolute abundance of each unique TCRbeta CDR3 rearrangement, sequence reads were collapsed and filtered. For each sample, productive Simpson clonality was calculated as the square root of Simpson's diversity index across productive rearrangements. TCRdb's version of the immuneACCESS table is confined to in-frame rearrangements and falls short of the full clone set. An unresolved V gene accounts for under half of the shortfall where checked; the remainder is of unknown origin. V, J and clone size are those of that table, while D and trimming were read from the DNA. The sample profile shows tens of thousands of clones; about nine tenths of them were found once. The top ten constitute around 20% of the sample.

The CDR3 starts with the cysteine, ends with the phenylalanine, and has 15 residues. The CDR3 DNA has 45 bases and is translated from base 1. The germline V gene (reference sequence) supplies CDR1 LNHDA and CDR2 SQIVND. V lost 4 bases and J lost 8 bases, and the count of bases not matched to a germline gene is 8. The sequenced material came from peripheral blood. The sequence is built from TRBV19 and TRBJ2-1; 10 middle bases align to TRBD2. The receptor comes from a woman of 80 years or more with COVID-19, enrolled during active disease. The CDR3 amino acid sequence is: CASSTSGGRLDEQFF. The bases are TGTGCCAGTAGTACTAGCGGGGGCCGCCTCGATGAGCAGTTCTTC.